Sequencing of this T cell receptor (beta chain) was carried out in a study of T cell responses to AZD1222 COVID-19 vaccine. Broader study findings: Spike-wide coverage was observed for vaccine-associated CD4 TCRs, with dominant responses at 160-218 and 743-854.

Only in-frame clones appear in the TCRdb table, and some are missing; sequencing was by immunoSEQ multiplex PCR. The data show under 170,000 clones, 94% seen once. A remark on this clone: The antigen is unknown.

V was cut by 8 bases and J by 8 bases, with 15 bases left in between. The CDR3 contains 12 residues. Per germline, CDR1 LNHDA and CDR2 SQIVND (reference sequence). This clonotype was sampled from an adult in good health. This rearrangement joins TRBV19 to TRBJ1-2; D gene uncertain. The sequencing here drew on peripheral blood, taken on day 0 of AZD1222 vaccination. CDR3 sequence: CASSQRPEGYTF. CDR3 DNA sequence: TGTGCCAGTTCACAACGACCAGAAGGCTACACCTTC.